The clone carrying this TCR beta chain turned up a few times. TCRdb processed the RACE reads anew with MiXCR; each CDR3 protein has one entry. This table has roughly 380,000 distinct CDR3 sequences, 4% to 5.5% appearing once. The J segment lost 6 bases and the V segment lost 5 bases, leaving 10 bases of the junction unmatched. The CDR3 length is 14 residues. The germline V gene has CDR1 DFQATT and CDR2 SNEGSKA (reference sequence). Time point indicated: patch test 1, 2 weeks after DPC sensitization. Treatment here: therapeutic diphenylcyclopropenone sensitization with weekly scalp DPC. Alopecia patients deemed DPC-suitable, aged 18 to 70, excluding pregnancy. These data are taken from a study of human T cells and chemical hapten exposure.

The receptor was isolated from a woman aged 45-65 years with alopecia areata. Some clones in this sample may be carry-over from other donors' samples. The sequencing used whole blood, collected in connection with sensitization to the hapten diphenylcyclopropenone (DPC). The rearrangement links TRBV20-1 to TRBJ2-3; 8 bases are a match to TRBD2. The CDR3 reads CSALRASGPDTQYF. As DNA, the CDR3 is TGCAGTGCTCTGCGGGCTAGCGGGCCGGATACGCAGTATTTT.